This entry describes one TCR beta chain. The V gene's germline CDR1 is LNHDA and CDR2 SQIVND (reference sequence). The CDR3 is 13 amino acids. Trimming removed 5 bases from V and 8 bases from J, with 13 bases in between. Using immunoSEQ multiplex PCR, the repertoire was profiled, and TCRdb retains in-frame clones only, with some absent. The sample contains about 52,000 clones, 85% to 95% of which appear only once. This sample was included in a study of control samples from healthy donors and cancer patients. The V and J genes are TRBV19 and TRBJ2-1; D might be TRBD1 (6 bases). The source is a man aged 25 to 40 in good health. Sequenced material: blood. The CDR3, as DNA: TGTGCCAGTAGTTTCGGCAGGGGTGATGAGCAGTTCTTC. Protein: CASSFGRGDEQFF. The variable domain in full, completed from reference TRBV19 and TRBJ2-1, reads DGGITQSPKYLFRKEGQNVTLSCEQNLNHDAMYWYRQDPGQGLRLIYYSQIVNDFQKGDIAEGYSVSREKKESFPLTVTSAQKNPTAFYLCASSFGRGDEQFFGPGTRLTVL.